One sample yielded the 10 T cell receptor beta chains listed below, sequenced in a study of OX40 agonist ivuxolimab in advanced cancers. The protocol was immunoSEQ multiplex PCR, while the TCRdb copy is restricted to in-frame clones and leaves out a portion. The sample holds 25,000 to 35,000 clones, less than 90% seen once. Sequencing was performed on CD4+ or CD8+ T cells sorted from blood, taken in a trial of the OX40 agonist ivuxolimab. Source of these receptors: an adult with an advanced solid tumor such as melanoma, head and neck, liver or kidney cancer.

In its sample, this clone was seen a few times. Within the sample, other DNA sequences also encode this same CDR3. The chain combines TRBV19 with TRBJ2-1; 11 bases map to TRBD2. This CDR3 comprises 15 residues. Trimming took 5 bases from V and 0 from J; bases not matched to a gene: 0. CDR1 LNHDA and CDR2 SQIVND come from the germline V gene (reference sequence). DNA for the CDR3: TGTGCCAGTAGTGGGACTAGCGGCTCCTACAATGAGCAGTTCTTC. As protein: CASSGTSGSYNEQFF.

The V and J genes are TRBV27 and TRBJ2-5, with TRBD1 as a possible D gene (6 bases). Germline assignment: CDR1 MNHEY and CDR2 SMNVEV (reference sequence). With 1 base removed from V and 0 bases from J, the gap between germline ends came to 12 bases. CDR3 size: 16 residues. CDR3 DNA: TGTGCCAGCAGTTTATTACGGACAGACGACCAAGAGACCCAGTACTTC. Translated: CASSLLRTDDQETQYF.

This chain connects TRBV5-4 to TRBJ1-2; no clear D. V lost 3 bases to trimming and J lost 5 bases, with 17 bases between them. CDR3 length equals 15 residues. Germline V gene lookup returns CDR1 SGHNT and CDR2 YYREEE (reference sequence). In DNA form, the CDR3 reads TGTGCCAGCAGCTCGGGCGGACGAATAGGGTATGGCTACACCTTC. Its protein product is CASSSGGRIGYGYTF.

CDR3 amino acids: CASSQLLAGGQEGEQYF. CDR3 DNA sequence: TGTGCCAGCAGCCAACTTCTAGCGGGAGGGCAAGAGGGCGAGCAGTACTTC. The rearrangement links TRBV16 to TRBJ2-7; TRBD2 matches 12 bases. Trimming cost V 2 bases and J 6 bases; bases outside gene matches: 11. The CDR3 has 17 residues. Germline lookup yields CDR1 KGHSY and CDR2 FQNENV.

CDR3 amino acids: CASSYQEESSYEQYF. As DNA, the CDR3 is TGTGCCAGCAGTTACCAGGAGGAAAGCTCCTACGAGCAGTACTTC. The rearrangement links TRBV6-5 to TRBJ2-7, with D perhaps TRBD2 (5 bases). Per germline, CDR1 MNHEY and CDR2 SVGAGI. The CDR3 has 15 amino acids. V was clipped by 2 bases and J by 0 bases, with 11 bases between them.

V and J are TRBV11-2 and TRBJ2-7; 10 nucleotides match TRBD2. The germline V gene encodes CDR1 SGHAT and CDR2 FQNNGV. The CDR3 length is 18 residues. V dropped 5 bases and J dropped 3; count of bases not matched to a gene: 16. The CDR3 bases are TGTGCCAGCAGCGCATTAGAGGTTTGGCTAGCGGGAGTCTACGAGCAGTACTTC. Encoded protein: CASSALEVWLAGVYEQYF.

This chain joins TRBV5-6 and TRBJ1-4; TRBD1 matches 7 bases. CDR1 and CDR2 (germline): SGHDT, YYEEEE. The V and J ends lost 3 bases and 3 bases, in that order; junction bases with no gene match: 11. This CDR3 contains 17 residues. The CDR3 DNA follows: TGTGCCAGCAGCTCAAGCTACACAGGGGCCCCTAATGAAAAACTGTTTTTT. Translating gives CASSSSYTGAPNEKLFF.

The V gene is TRBV28, the J gene TRBJ1-1; TRBD1 might be the D (5 bases). V was clipped by 5 bases and J by 5 bases, with 15 bases between them. Germline V CDR1 and CDR2: MDHEN, SYDVKM. The CDR3 runs to 14 residues. The CDR3 nucleotides are TGTGCCAGCAGTGAGATAGGGGCTGGGACTGAAGCTTTCTTT. Translating it yields CASSEIGAGTEAFF.

V gene TRBV4-3 combines with J gene TRBJ2-7; TRBD2 agrees at 8 bases. CDR1 is LGHNA and CDR2 is YSLEER in the germline V gene. There are 14 residues in the CDR3. V lost 1 base to trimming and J lost 3 bases; unmatched junction nucleotides: 2. This CDR3 reads CASSQAGGIYEQYF. For the CDR3, the DNA is TGCGCCAGCAGCCAAGCGGGGGGGATCTACGAGCAGTACTTC.

The genes are TRBV7-3 and TRBJ1-5, with a tentative D call TRBD1 (5 bases). The germline V and J ends were trimmed by 5 bases and 9 bases, with 14 bases remaining between them. Germline CDR1 and CDR2: SGHTA and FQGTGA. This CDR3 comprises 13 residues. The CDR3 bases are TGTGCCAGCAGCGCACGGGTTGGGGGGCCCCAGCATTTT. It yields the protein CASSARVGGPQHF.